This TCR beta chain is drawn from a study of T cells after yellow fever vaccination. Background on the study: In the case of low-cell-number fractions, SMART-Seq v4 Ultra Low Input was used for preparation. Whole-study results and caveats: Only a small proportion of the clonotypes turned up in both the CD4 and the CD8 compartments, likely arising from convergent recombination.

Concerning this clonotype: Its specificity is unknown.

TCRdb passed the 5' RACE reads through MiXCR, listing each CDR3 protein once. Altogether fewer than 650,000 distinct CDR3 sequences are present, about a fifth being singletons, with the ten largest covering around 17%. The V end lost 4 bases, the J end lost 4 bases, and 8 bases lay between the germline ends. The CDR3 length is 13 residues. CDR1 MNHEY and CDR2 SMNVEV come from the germline V gene (reference sequence). This specimen consisted of PBMCs, obtained 20 to 25 days after the first yellow fever vaccination. The chain uses TRBV27 and TRBJ1-5; D possibly corresponds to TRBD1 (6 bases). The receptor's source is a man aged 18-30 years who received the YFV17D yellow fever vaccine. The DNA of the CDR3 is TGTGCCAGCAGTTACAGGGTTAATCAGCCCCAGCATTTT. Its protein product is CASSYRVNQPQHF.